The 17 T cell receptor beta chains given below trace back to one sample, sequenced in a study of cytomegalovirus exposure and HLA in healthy donors. Both 60 Vbeta primers and 13 Jbeta primers went into the PCR. This table comes from immunoSEQ multiplex PCR, and its TCRdb copy is limited to in-frame clones, with some not included. Of 100,000 to 150,000 clones listed, just over 75% are singletons. The specimen was PBMCs. These receptors all stem from a woman between 45 and 65 years old in good health and CMV-seronegative.

The chain is built from TRBV9 and TRBJ1-2; 10 bases are shared with TRBD1. This CDR3 contains 15 residues. Unmatched junction bases numbered 4, after V lost 3 bases and J lost 2 bases. CDR1 is SGDLS, CDR2 YYNGEE, per germline. The chain's CDR3 is CASSEPGQGNYGYTF. The CDR3 bases are TGTGCCAGCAGCGAACCGGGACAGGGGAACTATGGCTACACCTTC.

The chain has TRBV18 and TRBJ2-2; 8 positions match TRBD1. J lost 5 bases, V lost 1 base, and 6 bases had no gene match. Germline V gives CDR1 KGHSH, CDR2 LQKENI. This CDR3 region has 16 residues. The CDR3 nucleotides read TGTGCCAGCTCACCACTTACGACAGGGGAAACCGGGGAGCTGTTTTTT. This encodes CASSPLTTGETGELFF.

This chain links TRBV18 with TRBJ1-1; 10 nucleotides align to TRBD1. Germline V gene lookup returns CDR1 KGHSH and CDR2 LQKENI. J was trimmed by 11 bases and V by 3 bases; bases with no gene match: 6. This CDR3 has 13 residues. The CDR3 DNA reads as TGTGCCAGCTCACCCCTTGACAGGGGGCACGCTTTCTTT. It codes for CASSPLDRGHAFF.

V gene TRBV21-1 combines with J gene TRBJ2-2; the table's D gene call, TRBD2, was not cross checked with the DNA. TRBV21-1 is flagged as a pseudogene. The CDR3 covers 16 residues. CDR3 residues: CASSKVAGGPTGELFF. CDR3 DNA: TGTGCCAGCAGCAAAGTTGCGGGAGGGCCCACCGGGGAGCTGTTTTTT.

The gene calls are TRBV9 and TRBJ2-5; D possibly corresponds to TRBD2 (5 bases). Germline CDR1 SGDLS, CDR2 YYNGEE. The CDR3 has 14 residues. Trimming stripped 3 bases from V and 5 bases from J, with 14 bases between. CDR3 region: CASSAFRGGETQYF. In DNA form, the CDR3 reads TGTGCCAGCAGCGCCTTCCGGGGTGGGGAGACCCAGTACTTC.

The CDR3 nucleotides are TGCAGTGAGGGGGCCCACAATGAGCAGTTCTTC. Protein product: CSEGAHNEQFF. The chain is built from TRBV20-1 and TRBJ2-1, with 7 positions matching TRBD1. The CDR3 has 11 residues. Germline CDR1 reads DFQATT; CDR2 reads SNEGSKA (reference sequence). With V trimmed by 7 bases and J by 5 bases, 2 bases remained unmatched.

J is TRBJ2-5 and V is TRBV4-3, with D perhaps matching TRBD1 (5 bases). Germline V CDR1 and CDR2: LGHNA, YSLEER. Trimming pared 3 bases from V and 5 bases from J, leaving 13 bases between. The CDR3 extends over 14 amino acids. DNA of the CDR3: TGCGCCAGCAGCCAGGGGCTAGGGTCGGAGACCCAGTACTTC. Translation: CASSQGLGSETQYF.

This clone was found a few times. DNA for the CDR3: TGTGCCAGCAGTTACCTAGACAGGGTAGAGACCCAGTACTTC. It specifies CASSYLDRVETQYF. The chain joins TRBV6-5 to TRBJ2-5, with TRBD1 matching over 7 bases. CDR1 is MNHEY, CDR2 SVGAGI, per germline. The CDR3 length is 14 residues. After removal of 2 bases from V and 4 bases from J, the junction contained 4 bases not matched to a gene.

The CDR3 sequence: CASSKGSGLDTGELFF. The CDR3 nucleotides read TGTGCCAGCAGCAAAGGTAGCGGGTTGGACACCGGGGAGCTGTTTTTT. The chain combines TRBV7-9 with TRBJ2-2; 7 bases line up with TRBD2. The CDR3 has 16 residues. The V gene's germline CDR1 is SEHNR and CDR2 FQNEAQ (reference sequence). Germline trimming cut 5 bases from V and 3 bases from J; bases unmatched to any gene: 9.

The chain combines TRBV25-1 with TRBJ2-1, with TRBD1 matching over 9 bases. Germline loops: CDR1 MGHDK, CDR2 SYGVNS. The CDR3 has 15 residues. V was clipped by 6 bases and J by 7 bases; unmatched bases: 10. CDR3 in amino acids: CASSQTGTGTNEQFF. The CDR3 nucleotides are TGTGCCAGCAGCCAAACCGGGACAGGGACGAATGAGCAGTTCTTC.

V is TRBV18 and J is TRBJ1-3; D perhaps matches TRBD1 (6 bases). Germline V gene lookup returns CDR1 KGHSH and CDR2 LQKENI. V lost 2 bases and J lost 4, with 15 bases in between. CDR3 length: 16 amino acids. The CDR3 DNA reads TGTGCCAGCTCACCATTCGTGGGGGCTGACGGAAACACCATATATTTT. This codes for CASSPFVGADGNTIYF.

The V and J genes are TRBV19 and TRBJ2-3; 7 positions match TRBD2. The CDR3 covers 16 residues. Trimming at V came to 5 bases and at J to 4 bases, leaving 12 bases not matched to a gene. Germline V gene sequence: CDR1 LNHDA, CDR2 SQIVND (reference sequence). The CDR3 loop reads CASSREVLGPADTQYF. The CDR3 bases are TGTGCCAGTAGTCGGGAGGTGTTAGGGCCGGCAGATACGCAGTATTTT.

The chain recombines TRBV4-3 with TRBJ2-5, with a tentative D call TRBD2 (5 bases). Trimming took 0 bases from V and 2 from J, leaving 10 bases between them. Germline-derived CDR1 and CDR2 are LGHNA and YSLEER. CDR3 length: 15 amino acids. CDR3 in amino acids: CASSQEARGQETQYF. The CDR3 nucleotides are TGCGCCAGCAGCCAAGAAGCGCGAGGGCAAGAGACCCAGTACTTC.

The chain carries TRBV28 and TRBJ1-2; TRBD1 matches at 12 bases. V lost 1 base, J lost 6 bases, and 9 bases stayed unmatched. Germline CDR1 MDHEN, CDR2 SYDVKM. This CDR3 has 17 residues. CDR3 bases: TGTGCCAGCAGTTTATCGGGACAGGGGGCAAGGCTTAATGGCTACACCTTC. Its translation: CASSLSGQGARLNGYTF.

The chain has TRBV27 and TRBJ2-7; TRBD1 aligns across 7 bases. Germline values: CDR1 MNHEY, CDR2 SMNVEV (reference sequence). The CDR3 is 13 amino acids. After removal of 5 bases from V and 4 bases from J, the junction contained 5 bases not matched to a gene. CDR3 protein: CASSGRGIYEQYF. The CDR3 DNA reads as TGTGCCAGCAGTGGCAGGGGGATTTACGAGCAGTACTTC.

The chain links TRBV4-1 to TRBJ2-7; 10 nucleotides line up with TRBD2. This CDR3 is built from 17 residues. The V and J ends lost 6 bases and 2 bases, in that order; junction bases with no gene match: 13. Germline lookup yields CDR1 MGHRA and CDR2 YSYEKL. For the CDR3, the DNA is TGCGCCAGCAGTCGAACCCTTAGCGGGAGGCTAACCTACGAGCAGTACTTC. It codes for CASSRTLSGRLTYEQYF.

The rearrangement uses TRBV19 and TRBJ2-5; possible D gene TRBD2, 6 bases. Germline V gives CDR1 LNHDA, CDR2 SQIVND (reference sequence). The CDR3 runs 14 residues. Trimming removed 6 bases from V and 7 bases from J, with 18 bases in between. This CDR3 is CASSPRGFPGTQYF. The CDR3 DNA reads TGTGCCAGTAGCCCGCGGGGTTTTCCTGGGACCCAGTACTTC. The whole variable domain, remainder taken from reference TRBV19 and TRBJ2-5, is DGGITQSPKYLFRKEGQNVTLSCEQNLNHDAMYWYRQDPGQGLRLIYYSQIVNDFQKGDIAEGYSVSREKKESFPLTVTSAQKNPTAFYLCASSPRGFPGTQYFGPGTRLLVL.